This T cell receptor beta chain comes out of a study of Ad26.COV2.S vaccination and SARS-CoV-2 variants. Study in general: Ad26.COV2.S given intramuscularly, once or twice 56 days apart.

Indicated treatment: 15 to 20 received Ad26.COV2.S at low or high dose, single or two shots; roughly five received placebo; per-sample allocation not given. Day 63 following the first vaccine or placebo injection was when the samples were taken. General study points: Reportedly, after vaccination the spike-specific CD8+ and CD4+ T cell responses displayed substantial breadth. Total responses of T cells may have been underestimated by the analyses of TCR breadth and depth.

The germline CDR1 and CDR2 sequences are MNHEY and SVGAGI. V lost 7 bases, J lost 7 bases, and 13 bases stayed unmatched. CDR3 size: 15 residues. Points on this clone: What it recognizes is unknown.

Assay: immunoSEQ multiplex PCR; the TCRdb copy retains only in-frame clones and omits some. The sample records 300,000 to 400,000 clones, roughly 90% being singletons. The rearrangement links TRBV6-5 to TRBJ2-1; 7 nucleotides match TRBD2. The sample in question was peripheral blood, obtained in a trial of Ad26.COV2.S vaccine versus placebo. The clonotype originates from a person aged 18-60 years who received the Ad26.COV2.S COVID-19 vaccine or a placebo. As DNA, the CDR3 is TGTGCCAGCACCCCCCCATACGGGGGGAAAAATGAGCAGTTCTTC. Its protein is CASTPPYGGKNEQFF.